The 30 T cell receptor beta chains below all came from one sample that was sequenced in a study of regulatory T cells in long-lasting Graves disease. Combining iRepertoire HTBI primers with Arm-PCR of CDR3 regions, the authors built TCR beta libraries. TCRdb used MiXCR to reprocess the multiplex PCR reads, holding one entry per CDR3 protein. The table includes 420,000 or so distinct CDR3 sequences, roughly 15% detected once. Sample time point: newly diagnosed GD, antithyroid drugs for less than 3 months. With RNA extracted from PBMCs as input, the TCR library was made. These same records also appear under a second study, on T cells in Graves' hyperthyroidism and ophthalmopathy.

Material: peripheral blood mononuclear cells (PBMCs), obtained at new diagnosis, from a patient treated with antithyroid drugs. The receptors come from a woman under 30 with Graves disease.

This clonotype was detected many times. The chain couples TRBV14 to TRBJ1-2; D is unclear. V was clipped by 5 bases and J by 4 bases, with 11 bases between them. Germline V gives CDR1 SGHDN, CDR2 FVKESK. The CDR3 has 13 residues. Written as DNA, the CDR3 is TGTGCCAGCAGCGCTGATCTTTCCTATGGCTACACCTTC. It is translated as CASSADLSYGYTF.

The chain is built from TRBV10-3 and TRBJ2-1, with 9 bases matching TRBD1. The CDR3 runs to 18 residues. The V segment lost 6 bases and the J segment 13 bases; nucleotides outside the gene matches: 25. CDR1 is ENHRY, CDR2 SYGVKD, per germline. The CDR3 here is CAISTPPGTGLIKNIQFF. The CDR3 nucleotides are TGTGCCATCAGCACCCCCCCCGGGACAGGGCTTATTAAAAACATTCAGTTCTTC.

In its sample, this clonotype was seen many times. The chain couples TRBV6-1 to TRBJ1-1; the D is unclear. This CDR3 is built from 12 residues. V dropped 7 bases and J dropped 1 base, with 7 bases sitting between them. Germline CDR1 MNHNS, CDR2 SASEGT. CDR3 nucleotides: TGTGCCAGCATTTTTGGGAACACTGAAGCTTTCTTT. It codes for CASIFGNTEAFF.

This clonotype was observed a handful of times. This chain links TRBV6-5 with TRBJ2-1; tentative D call: TRBD1 (6 bases). Germline V gene sequence: CDR1 MNHEY, CDR2 SVGAGI. CDR3 length: 15 residues. V lost 0 bases, J lost 2 bases, and 8 bases lay in between. CDR3 residues: CASSYSRTAYNEQFF. DNA for the CDR3: TGTGCCAGCAGTTACTCGAGGACAGCCTACAATGAGCAGTTCTTC.

The chain recombines TRBV19 with TRBJ1-1; D might be TRBD1 (6 bases). Trimming cost V 9 bases and J 5 bases, with 13 bases left between them. The CDR3 is 12 amino acids. CDR1 and CDR2 from the germline V gene are LNHDA and SQIVND (reference sequence). CDR3 protein: CASLTGSTEAFF. The CDR3 region has the DNA TGTGCCAGCTTGACAGGTTCGACTGAAGCTTTCTTT.

This clonotype was recorded many times. This chain links TRBV30 with TRBJ1-6; D not resolved. CDR3 length: 17 amino acids. Trimming took 5 bases from V and 4 from J, leaving 21 bases between them. Germline loops: CDR1 GTSNPN, CDR2 SVGIG (reference sequence). The CDR3 coding sequence is TGTGCCTGGCGAAATCCTGCCGAGGAAGGGTATAATTCACCCCTCCACTTT. This gives the protein CAWRNPAEEGYNSPLHF.

This clonotype was counted ten times or more. The gene calls are TRBV28 and TRBJ2-7; the match to TRBD1 covers 7 bases. The CDR3 is made up of 15 amino acids. Losses at the gene ends were 1 base for V and 2 bases for J; bases not matched to a gene: 5. CDR1 MDHEN and CDR2 SYDVKM come from the germline V gene. DNA of the CDR3: TGTGCCAGCAGTTTATCCGGGACAGTCGCCTACGAGCAGTACTTC. This translates into CASSLSGTVAYEQYF.

This clonotype was detected ten times or more. J is TRBJ1-5 and V is TRBV12-3 or TRBV12-4, with D tentatively TRBD1 (5 bases). V was cut by 4 bases and J by 6 bases, with 10 bases left in between. This CDR3 is built from 13 residues. CDR3 nucleotide sequence: TGTGCCAGCAGTTGGGATACAGGTCAGCCCCAGCATTTT. As protein: CASSWDTGQPQHF.

This clonotype occurred a few times. This chain connects TRBV6-5 to TRBJ2-1, with D possibly matching TRBD2 (6 bases). The CDR3 has 15 amino acids. V lost 4 bases to trimming and J lost 1 base, with 11 bases between them. Germline assignment: CDR1 MNHEY and CDR2 SVGAGI. CDR3 region: CASSSKRVSYNEQFF. The CDR3 region has the DNA TGTGCCAGCAGTTCAAAGCGGGTTTCCTACAATGAGCAGTTCTTC.

This CDR3 reads CACYPREDYEQYF. DNA for the CDR3: TGTGCCTGCTACCCACGGGAGGACTACGAGCAGTACTTC. The chain is built from TRBV30 and TRBJ2-7, with 7 bases matching TRBD2. Germline trimming cut 6 bases from V and 3 bases from J; bases unmatched to any gene: 8. The CDR3 consists of 13 residues. The V gene's germline CDR1 is GTSNPN and CDR2 SVGIG (reference sequence).

In this sample, this clonotype turned up many times. The rearrangement uses TRBV28 and TRBJ1-4, with 8 bases matching TRBD1. CDR3 length equals 21 residues. The trim removed 4 bases at V and 0 bases at J, leaving 19 bases unmatched. Looked up from germline, CDR1 is MDHEN and CDR2 is SYDVKM. The DNA for the CDR3 is TGTGCCAGCAGTTCTGGGGTATGGCAGGGGGCTTTTGGAACAACTAATGAAAAACTGTTTTTT. Encoded protein: CASSSGVWQGAFGTTNEKLFF.

This sequence joins TRBV12-3 or TRBV12-4 and TRBJ1-1, with TRBD1 matching over 9 bases. The CDR3 runs to 14 residues. Trimming at V came to 5 bases and at J to 3 bases, leaving 4 bases not matched to a gene. The chain's CDR3 is CASSPTGGDTEAFF. The CDR3 coding sequence is TGTGCCAGCAGTCCGACAGGGGGAGACACTGAAGCTTTCTTT.

This clonotype showed up many times. V and J are TRBV6-5 and TRBJ2-6; D is unclear. The germline CDR1 and CDR2 sequences are MNHEY and SVGAGI. The CDR3 has 14 amino acids. V was cut by 4 bases and J by 0 bases, with 4 bases left in between. CDR3 protein: CASSSSSGANVLTF. The CDR3, as DNA: TGTGCCAGCAGTTCTAGCTCTGGGGCCAACGTCCTGACTTTC.

This clonotype was counted at least ten times. This chain joins TRBV6-1 and TRBJ2-1; no firm D call. The CDR3 runs to 13 residues. Trimming removed 9 bases at V and 8 bases at J, with 17 bases between. CDR1 is MNHNS, CDR2 SASEGT, per germline. This CDR3 reads CASNPKGRYEQFF. For the CDR3, the DNA is TGTGCCAGTAACCCGAAGGGCAGATATGAGCAGTTCTTC.

This clonotype was recorded a few times. Written as DNA, the CDR3 is TGCAGTGCTACCGGTAGGTCGGAGTCCTACGAGCAGTACTTC. Translating gives CSATGRSESYEQYF. The rearrangement links TRBV20-1 to TRBJ2-7; D gene uncertain. The CDR3 covers 14 residues. Looked up from germline, CDR1 is DFQATT and CDR2 is SNEGSKA (reference sequence). V lost 4 bases, J lost 1 base, and 14 bases lay in between.

The chain joins TRBV20-1 to TRBJ2-7, with 8 bases aligning to TRBD2. The germline CDR1 and CDR2 sequences are DFQATT and SNEGSKA (reference sequence). V lost 0 bases to trimming and J lost 7 bases; unmatched junction nucleotides: 11. This CDR3 region has 15 residues. In DNA, the CDR3 is TGCAGTGCTAGAGATGTGGTAGCGGGACGTTATGAGCAGTACTTC. It encodes CSARDVVAGRYEQYF.

The sample holds many counts of this clonotype. The chain's CDR3 is CASSDKIGTQYF. CDR3 bases: TGTGCCAGCAGTGACAAGATTGGTACGCAGTATTTT. The rearrangement links TRBV2 to TRBJ2-3; no firm D call. Trimming cost V 3 bases and J 8 bases, with 9 bases left between them. The CDR3 runs to 12 residues. Germline CDR1 is SNHLY and CDR2 is FYNNEI.

V usage is TRBV7-8 and J usage is TRBJ1-4; TRBD1 matches 7 bases. The V and J ends lost 5 bases and 2 bases, in that order; junction bases with no gene match: 5. Germline CDR1 is SGHVS and CDR2 is FQNEAQ. CDR3 length: 15 amino acids. For the CDR3, the DNA is TGTGCCAGCAGCCCCCCGGGACAGACTAATGAAAAACTGTTTTTT. It encodes CASSPPGQTNEKLFF.

At least ten counts were recorded for this clonotype. This CDR3 reads CASSEGPGYNEQFF. The CDR3 nucleotides read TGTGCCAGCAGTGAAGGTCCGGGCTACAATGAGCAGTTCTTC. The chain joins TRBV6-1 to TRBJ2-1; D remains unclear. Trimming removed 1 base from V and 3 bases from J, with 7 bases in between. The CDR3 consists of 14 residues. Germline CDR1 is MNHNS and CDR2 is SASEGT.

This clonotype showed up just a few times. The chain links TRBV20-1 to TRBJ1-3; no firm D call. The CDR3 loop spans 14 amino acids. V was trimmed by 3 bases and J by 0 bases, leaving 9 bases between them. Germline V gene lookup returns CDR1 DFQATT and CDR2 SNEGSKA (reference sequence). In DNA form, the CDR3 reads TGCAGTGCTAGTCCAGGAACCTCTGGAAACACCATATATTTT. Translating gives CSASPGTSGNTIYF.

This chain uses TRBV5-1 with TRBJ1-1, with D perhaps matching TRBD1 (6 bases). Germline V gene lookup returns CDR1 SGHRS and CDR2 YFSETQ. The length of the CDR3 is 17 residues. The V and J ends lost 3 bases and 3 bases respectively, with 21 bases between them. CDR3 amino acids: CASSSLSKQGRDTEAFF. DNA of the CDR3: TGCGCCAGCAGCTCCCTTTCCAAACAGGGAAGGGACACTGAAGCTTTCTTT.

The chain combines TRBV3-1 with TRBJ2-1, with 7 bases matching TRBD2. Germline V lookup: CDR1 LGHDT, CDR2 YNNKEL (reference sequence). The CDR3 length is 15 residues. J lost 15 bases, V lost 1 base, and 15 bases had no gene match. The chain's CDR3 is CASSQVGVLARFWFF. For the CDR3, the DNA is TGTGCCAGCAGCCAAGTTGGGGTACTAGCGCGATTCTGGTTCTTC.

The gene calls are TRBV12-3 or TRBV12-4 and TRBJ2-3; D gene ambiguous. The CDR3 contains 14 residues. Trimming took 3 bases from V and 2 from J, leaving 9 bases between them. The CDR3, as DNA: TGTGCCAGCAGTTTGGTCGACAACACAGATACGCAGTATTTT. Its translation: CASSLVDNTDTQYF.

Remarks on this clonotype: This likely stems from a read error, as it lies one base from a far larger clone. The conserved final phenylalanine or tryptophan is absent from the CDR3, which likely points to a read error. The chain joins TRBV12-3 or TRBV12-4 to TRBJ2-1, with D uncertain. The J call may be wrong; the DNA end is better matched by TRBJ2-5. The CDR3 covers 11 residues. DNA for the CDR3: TGTGCCAGCAGCCCTAAAGAGACCCAGTACCTC. Protein sequence: CASSPKETQYL.

Many counts were recorded for this clonotype. V usage is TRBV6-1 and J usage is TRBJ2-7, with 7 bases that match TRBD1. J lost 4 bases, V lost 6 bases, and 6 bases had no gene match. Germline CDR1 is MNHNS and CDR2 is SASEGT. The CDR3 length is 13 residues. CDR3: CASRGTASYEQYF. CDR3 DNA sequence: TGTGCCAGCAGGGGGACAGCTTCATACGAGCAGTACTTC.

The chain has TRBV30 and TRBJ1-1, with a possible D match to TRBD1 (6 bases). The CDR3 is 13 residues long. Looked up from germline, CDR1 is GTSNPN and CDR2 is SVGIG (reference sequence). Trimming took 3 bases from V and 3 from J, leaving 11 bases between them. CDR3 sequence (DNA): TGTGCCTGGAGGGGGGAGGGGGACACTGAAGCTTTCTTT. Translating it yields CAWRGEGDTEAFF.

There are many counts of this clonotype. The chain joins TRBV12-3 or TRBV12-4 to TRBJ1-3; D is unclear. The CDR3 is made up of 14 amino acids. V lost 2 bases to trimming and J lost 4 bases, with 9 bases between them. The chain's CDR3 is CASSLQLGGNTIYF. In DNA form, the CDR3 reads TGTGCCAGCAGTTTACAACTGGGCGGAAACACCATATATTTT.

This clonotype was observed many times. This chain uses TRBV28 with TRBJ2-1; 7 bases match TRBD2. Per germline, CDR1 MDHEN and CDR2 SYDVKM. The CDR3 runs to 14 residues. The V and J ends lost 4 bases and 7 bases, in that order; junction bases with no gene match: 7. The CDR3 coding sequence is TGTGCCAGCAGTTACCGTAGCGGGCGAAATGAGCAGTTCTTC. Protein product: CASSYRSGRNEQFF.

This clonotype was seen repeatedly, ten times or more. The chain carries TRBV29-1 and TRBJ2-1; no reliable D call. The germline V gene encodes CDR1 SQVTM and CDR2 ANQGSEA. V was pared by 7 bases and J by 0 bases, with 7 bases between. This CDR3 has 12 residues. The CDR3 reads CSAWHSYNEQFF. The CDR3 nucleotides read TGCAGCGCCTGGCACTCCTACAATGAGCAGTTCTTC.

There are many counts of this clonotype. This sequence joins TRBV6-5 and TRBJ2-2; D unresolved. The CDR3 runs to 14 residues. V lost 2 bases and J lost 4, with 8 bases in between. Germline-derived CDR1 and CDR2 are MNHEY and SVGAGI. CDR3 residues: CASSYADGTGELFF. The CDR3, as DNA: TGTGCCAGCAGTTACGCCGACGGCACCGGGGAGCTGTTTTTT.